The subject of this entry is one TCR beta chain. What it binds is unknown. This sample was included in a study of CD8+ T cells in alopecia areata. Overall study context: Each day, treated patients took oral tofacitinib twice, at 5 to 10 mg per dose. Tofacitinib exposure lasted 6 to 18 months, followed by 6 months off drug.

CDR3 length equals 17 residues. CDR1 and CDR2 from the germline V gene are MNHEY and SMNVEV (reference sequence). Trimming pared 5 bases from V and 5 bases from J, leaving 23 bases between. General study results and limits: A large proportion of expanded lesional clones were detected persisting in scalp and blood during tofacitinib.

The treatment was: oral pan-JAK inhibitor, 5-10 mg twice daily. It was cDNA, reverse transcribed from extracted RNA, that served as the sequencing template. Data came from immunoSEQ multiplex PCR; TCRdb stores just in-frame clones and leaves some out. The sample lists 150,000 or so clones, about 85% seen once, with roughly 13% in the top ten. The V gene is TRBV27, the J gene TRBJ2-3, with D perhaps TRBD2 (5 bases). This TCR came from a human donor with alopecia areata. The material was CD8+ T cells sorted from blood, obtained at week 4, from a patient treated with tofacitinib. The CDR3 loop is CASSPSSFLGSGDTQYF. The CDR3 nucleotides are TGTGCCAGCAGTCCTAGCTCCTTTTTGGGGAGTGGAGATACGCAGTATTTT.